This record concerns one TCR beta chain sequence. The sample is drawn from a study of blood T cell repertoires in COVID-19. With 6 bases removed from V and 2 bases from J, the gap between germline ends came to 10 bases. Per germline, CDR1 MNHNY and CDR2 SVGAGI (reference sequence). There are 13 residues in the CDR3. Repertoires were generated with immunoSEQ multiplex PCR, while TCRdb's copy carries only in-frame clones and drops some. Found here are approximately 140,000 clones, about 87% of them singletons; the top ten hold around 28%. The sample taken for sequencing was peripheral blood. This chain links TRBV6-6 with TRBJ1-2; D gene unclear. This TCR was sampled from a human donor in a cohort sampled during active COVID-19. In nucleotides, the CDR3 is TGTGCCAGCAGACGCCCCGGGAACTATGGCTACACCTTC. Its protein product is CASRRPGNYGYTF.